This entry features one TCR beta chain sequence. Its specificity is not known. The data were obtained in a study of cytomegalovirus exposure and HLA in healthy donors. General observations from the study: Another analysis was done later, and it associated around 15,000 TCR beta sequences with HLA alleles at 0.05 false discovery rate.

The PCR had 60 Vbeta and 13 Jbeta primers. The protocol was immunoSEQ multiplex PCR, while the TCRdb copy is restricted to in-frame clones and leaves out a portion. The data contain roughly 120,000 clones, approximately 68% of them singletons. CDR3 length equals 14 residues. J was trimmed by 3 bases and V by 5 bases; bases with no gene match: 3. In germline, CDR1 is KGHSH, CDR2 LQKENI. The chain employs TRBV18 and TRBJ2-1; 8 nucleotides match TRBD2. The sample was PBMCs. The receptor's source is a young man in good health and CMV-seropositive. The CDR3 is CASSWREDYNEQFF. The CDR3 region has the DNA TGTGCCAGCTCATGGCGGGAGGACTACAATGAGCAGTTCTTC.